Reported below is one T cell receptor (beta chain). The target antigen is unknown. The data stem from a study of post-analysis software for immune sequencing data. About the study: The study covered relapsing-remitting, secondary progressive and progressive-relapsing courses of multiple sclerosis.

Study-wide findings and caveats: Normalized Chao1 diversity was significantly reduced in patients versus controls. Among a few TRBV segments more frequent in patients than controls were TRBV5-6, TRBV5-1 and TRBV20-1.

Trimming took 3 bases from V and 2 from J; bases not matched to a gene: 4. The CDR3 length is 15 residues. From germline, CDR1 is LGHDT and CDR2 YNNKEL (reference sequence). Presence of unique molecular identifiers characterized the TCR beta cDNA libraries. Each sample of roughly 0.9 to 11 million input T cells yielded 500,000 or so cDNA molecules, so each molecule approximated one T cell. TCRdb re-called the PCR reads through MiXCR, storing one row per CDR3 protein. The sample yields more than 450,000 distinct CDR3 sequences, 44% seen once. This clonotype originated in a girl between 10 and 17 years old with multiple sclerosis. What was sequenced was blood. The chain carries TRBV3-1 and TRBJ2-3; the match to TRBD2 covers 8 bases. The CDR3: CASSQAGGLTDTQYF. The CDR3 bases are TGTGCCAGCAGCCAGGCGGGAGGCCTCACAGATACGCAGTATTTT.